Sequencing of this T cell receptor beta chain was carried out in a study of cytomegalovirus exposure and HLA in healthy donors. General study points: Being productive about 87% or about 30% of the time was typical of most TCR beta V segments in an earlier analysis. A missense variant in DCLRE1C was later tied to TCR beta V- and J-gene trimming.

On this clone itself: Its antigen is as yet unknown.

In germline, CDR1 is SGHRS, CDR2 YFSETQ. CDR3 length: 15 amino acids. The V segment lost 4 bases and the J segment 5 bases; nucleotides outside the gene matches: 10. With 60 Vbeta and 13 Jbeta primers, the PCR was carried out. Profiled with immunoSEQ multiplex PCR; TCRdb holds only in-frame clones, not every one. The sample table sets out nearly 200,000 clones. This clonotype was obtained from a boy younger than 18 in good health and CMV-seronegative. V gene TRBV5-1 combines with J gene TRBJ1-2, with TRBD1 matching 8 bases. Sequenced input: PBMCs. The CDR3 nucleotides are TGCGCCAGCAGCCCGTGGACAGGGAGGGGGTATGGCTACACCTTC. Translating it yields CASSPWTGRGYGYTF.